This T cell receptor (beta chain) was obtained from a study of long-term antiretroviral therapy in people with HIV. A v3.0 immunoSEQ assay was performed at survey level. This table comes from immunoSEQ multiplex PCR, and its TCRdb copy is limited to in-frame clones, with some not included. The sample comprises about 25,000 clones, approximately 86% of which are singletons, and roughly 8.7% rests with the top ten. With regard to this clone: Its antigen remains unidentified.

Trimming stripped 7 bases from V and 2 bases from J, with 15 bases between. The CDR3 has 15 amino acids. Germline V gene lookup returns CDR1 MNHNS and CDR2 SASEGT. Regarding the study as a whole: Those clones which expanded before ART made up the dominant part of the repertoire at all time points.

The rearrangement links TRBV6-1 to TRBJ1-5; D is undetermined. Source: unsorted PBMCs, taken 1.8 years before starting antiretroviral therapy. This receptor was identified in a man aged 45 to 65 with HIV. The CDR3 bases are TGTGCCAGCAAGGTGGCCCCTTGGGGCAATCAGCCCCAGCATTTT. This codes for CASKVAPWGNQPQHF.